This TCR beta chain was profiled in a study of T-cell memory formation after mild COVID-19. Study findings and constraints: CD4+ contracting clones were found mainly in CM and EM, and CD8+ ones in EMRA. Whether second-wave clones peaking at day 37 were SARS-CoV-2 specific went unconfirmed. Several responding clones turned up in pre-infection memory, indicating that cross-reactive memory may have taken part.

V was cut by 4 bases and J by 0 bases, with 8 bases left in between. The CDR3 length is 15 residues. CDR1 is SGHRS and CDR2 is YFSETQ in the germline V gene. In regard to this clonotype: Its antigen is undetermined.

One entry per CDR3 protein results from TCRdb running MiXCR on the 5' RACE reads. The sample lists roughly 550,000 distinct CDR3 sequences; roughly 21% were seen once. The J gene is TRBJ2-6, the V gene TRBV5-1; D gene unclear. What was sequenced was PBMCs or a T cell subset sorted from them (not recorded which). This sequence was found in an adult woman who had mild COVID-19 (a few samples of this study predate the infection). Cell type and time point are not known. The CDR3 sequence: CASSPGISGANVLTF. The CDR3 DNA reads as TGCGCCAGCAGCCCCGGCATCTCTGGGGCCAACGTCCTGACTTTC.